This TCR beta chain stems from a study of OX40 agonist ivuxolimab in advanced cancers. This clone was counted a few times. Data came from immunoSEQ multiplex PCR; TCRdb stores just in-frame clones and leaves some out. The sample carries tens of thousands of clones, around four fifths recorded once. The V segment lost 5 bases and the J segment 6 bases; nucleotides outside the gene matches: 7. From germline, CDR1 is SGHVS and CDR2 FNYEAQ. The CDR3 has 14 residues. The V gene is TRBV7-6, the J gene TRBJ1-2; 9 bases are a match to TRBD1. The sequencing used CD4+ or CD8+ T cells sorted from blood, collected in a trial of the OX40 agonist ivuxolimab. This TCR derives from an adult with an advanced solid tumor such as melanoma, head and neck, liver or kidney cancer. CDR3 sequence reads: CASSLGQGKDGYTF. Here the CDR3 DNA reads TGTGCCAGCAGCCTTGGACAGGGGAAAGATGGCTACACCTTC.